This entry lists 17 T cell receptor beta chains sequenced from one sample in a study of cytomegalovirus exposure and HLA in healthy donors. In the PCR, 60 Vbeta and 13 Jbeta primers were used. Repertoires were generated with immunoSEQ multiplex PCR, while TCRdb's copy carries only in-frame clones and drops some. The data hold roughly 80,000 clones, with more than 50% observed a single time. Sequencing was performed on PBMCs. These receptors originate from a male donor in good health and CMV-seropositive.

This clone was found a few times. The CDR3 spells CASSEGLLRNTEAFF. The CDR3 nucleotides read TGTGCCAGCAGTGAAGGATTACTCCGGAACACTGAAGCTTTCTTT. V gene TRBV2 combines with J gene TRBJ1-1; D is ambiguous. Germline values: CDR1 SNHLY, CDR2 FYNNEI. V lost 1 base and J 1 base, leaving 10 bases between the germline ends. The CDR3 totals 15 residues.

The chain links TRBV18 to TRBJ1-1; D remains ambiguous. Germline lookup yields CDR1 KGHSH and CDR2 LQKENI. V lost 2 bases and J lost 5, with 15 bases in between. The length of the CDR3 is 15 residues. Written as DNA, the CDR3 is TGTGCCAGCTCACCAAGGAGTGCGCCTCAGACTGAAGCTTTCTTT. Encoded protein: CASSPRSAPQTEAFF.

This chain joins TRBV30 and TRBJ1-6; D might be TRBD1 (6 bases). Germline V gene lookup returns CDR1 GTSNPN and CDR2 SVGIG (reference sequence). V gave up 5 bases and J gave up 7 bases, with 15 bases separating them. This CDR3 contains 14 residues. CDR3 DNA sequence: TGTGCCTGGCGAGGGGGATATGAAAATTCACCCCTCCACTTT. Translation gives CAWRGGYENSPLHF.

The J gene is TRBJ2-7, the V gene TRBV28; 10 bases match TRBD1. The CDR3 runs 14 residues. J gave up 5 bases and V 7 bases, and 8 bases lay outside the gene matches. Germline V gene lookup returns CDR1 MDHEN and CDR2 SYDVKM. CDR3 in amino acids: CASTLTGGADEQYF. The DNA for the CDR3 is TGTGCCAGCACTCTGACAGGGGGCGCAGACGAGCAGTACTTC.

The chain carries TRBV27 and TRBJ2-3; 9 bases fit TRBD2. Germline V CDR1 and CDR2: MNHEY, SMNVEV (reference sequence). This CDR3 is 15 amino acids long. After removal of 7 bases from V and 10 bases from J, the junction contained 15 bases not matched to a gene. CDR3 region: CASKGLAPLGKAQYF. Here the CDR3 DNA reads TGTGCCAGCAAAGGACTAGCGCCACTCGGGAAAGCGCAGTATTTT.

The genes are TRBV6-5 and TRBJ2-7, with D perhaps matching TRBD1 (6 bases). This CDR3 is built from 15 residues. The germline V and J ends were trimmed by 11 bases and 5 bases, with 25 bases remaining between them. Germline CDR1 and CDR2: MNHEY and SVGAGI. The CDR3 protein is CASAWGRTGPDEQYF. The CDR3 bases are TGTGCCTCCGCGTGGGGGCGGACCGGGCCTGACGAGCAGTACTTC.

The chain carries TRBV6-1 and TRBJ1-2, with a weak D call TRBD1 (5 bases). The germline V gene has CDR1 MNHNS and CDR2 SASEGT. CDR3 length: 11 amino acids. V was pared by 4 bases and J by 7 bases, with 7 bases between. The CDR3 DNA reads TGTGCCAGCAGTGGGGGGGGTGGCTACACCTTC. Translating gives CASSGGGGYTF.

V gene TRBV27 combines with J gene TRBJ2-2; D unclear. The germline CDR1 and CDR2 sequences are MNHEY and SMNVEV (reference sequence). V was trimmed by 0 bases and J by 4 bases, leaving 12 bases between them. CDR3 length: 16 residues. The CDR3 sequence is CASSLSGRLFTGELFF. The CDR3 region has the DNA TGTGCCAGCAGTTTATCCGGCAGACTTTTCACCGGGGAGCTGTTTTTT.

The chain has TRBV4-3 and TRBJ2-3; the match to TRBD1 covers 9 bases. The CDR3 spans 18 residues. V was pared by 2 bases and J by 0 bases, with 9 bases of the junction left unmatched. From germline, CDR1 is LGHNA and CDR2 YSLEER. The CDR3: CASSQIRTGGLSTDTQYF. The DNA of the CDR3 is TGCGCCAGCAGCCAAATCCGAACAGGGGGCTTGAGCACAGATACGCAGTATTTT.

In its sample, this clone was seen a few times. The chain has TRBV6-1 and TRBJ2-7; D might be TRBD1 (6 bases). Germline values: CDR1 MNHNS, CDR2 SASEGT. The CDR3 consists of 15 residues. Trimming removed 0 bases at V and 3 bases at J, with 12 bases between. The CDR3 nucleotides are TGTGCCAGCAGTGAAGCTGGACAGATTATCTACGAGCAGTACTTC. Translated: CASSEAGQIIYEQYF.

The rearrangement joins TRBV5-4 to TRBJ2-2; TRBD1 aligns across 8 bases. Looked up from germline, CDR1 is SGHNT and CDR2 is YYREEE (reference sequence). J was trimmed by 5 bases and V by 4 bases; bases with no gene match: 10. This CDR3 is 16 amino acids long. CDR3 loop: CASSRLGTGVTGELFF. The CDR3 DNA reads as TGTGCCAGCAGCCGCCTCGGGACAGGCGTTACCGGGGAGCTGTTTTTT.

This clone showed up just once. The chain joins TRBV28 to TRBJ1-4; 9 bases agree with TRBD1. Per the germline V gene, CDR1 is MDHEN and CDR2 is SYDVKM. CDR3 length: 14 amino acids. Trimming cost V 11 bases and J 8 bases; bases outside gene matches: 12. For the CDR3, the DNA is TGTGCCGTAAGCCACAGGGGGCTGGGGGAAAAACTGTTTTTT. It encodes CAVSHRGLGEKLFF.

The chain links TRBV4-2 to TRBJ1-4; D possibly corresponds to TRBD1 (5 bases). The CDR3 has 15 residues. The V gene lost 5 bases and the J gene lost 6 bases, with 16 bases spanning the gap. CDR1 LGHNA and CDR2 YNFKEQ come from the germline V gene. In DNA form, the CDR3 reads TGTGCCAGCAGCATGAGCCCACAGGCGGATGAAAAACTGTTTTTT. Residues: CASSMSPQADEKLFF.

On this clone: At one end, the junction sequence differs from germline, possibly due to a read error. CDR3 DNA: TGTGCTAGCAGCGCAACAGGGGGGGAAGAGACCCAGTACTTC. It translates to CASSATGGEETQYF. The V call is TRBV7-7, the J call TRBJ2-5; possibly TRBD1 for D (8 bases). Germline values: CDR1 SSHAT, CDR2 FNYEAQ (reference sequence). The CDR3 runs to 14 residues.

The J gene is TRBJ1-1, the V gene TRBV5-6, with 12 positions matching TRBD1. Germline CDR1 is SGHDT and CDR2 is YYEEEE. The junction had 9 bases not matched to a gene; V was cut back by 5 bases and J by 10 bases. The CDR3 sequence is 14 residues long. The DNA for the CDR3 is TGTGCCAGCAGGCTCCCGGGACAGGGGGCGCCAGCTTTCTTT. Its translation is CASRLPGQGAPAFF.

In the case of this clone: This sample includes further DNA sequences coding for the same CDR3. V and J are TRBV5-1 and TRBJ1-2; TRBD1 aligns across 8 bases. Trimming at V came to 0 bases and at J to 2 bases, leaving 0 bases not matched to a gene. Germline lookup yields CDR1 SGHRS and CDR2 YFSETQ. This CDR3 has 14 amino acids. The CDR3 bases are TGCGCCAGCAGCTTGGACAGGGGGAACTATGGCTACACCTTC. Residues: CASSLDRGNYGYTF.

This clone was found a few times. The chain carries TRBV19 and TRBJ1-4; 8 positions match TRBD1. This CDR3 has 16 amino acids. Germline V CDR1 and CDR2: LNHDA, SQIVND (reference sequence). After removal of 5 bases from V and 3 bases from J, the junction contained 8 bases not matched to a gene. The CDR3 is CASSLGQGGSNEKLFF. CDR3 in DNA: TGTGCCAGTAGTCTTGGACAGGGAGGGTCTAATGAAAAACTGTTTTTT.